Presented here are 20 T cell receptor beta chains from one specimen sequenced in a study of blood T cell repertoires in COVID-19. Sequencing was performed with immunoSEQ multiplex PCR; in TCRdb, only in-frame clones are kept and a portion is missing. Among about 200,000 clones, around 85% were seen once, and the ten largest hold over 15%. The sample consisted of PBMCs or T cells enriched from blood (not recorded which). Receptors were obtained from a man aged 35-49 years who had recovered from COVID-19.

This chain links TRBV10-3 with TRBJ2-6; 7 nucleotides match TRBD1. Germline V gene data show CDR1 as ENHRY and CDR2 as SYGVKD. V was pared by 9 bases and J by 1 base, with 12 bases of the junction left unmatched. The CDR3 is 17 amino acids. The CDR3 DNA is TGTGCCATGCGAGGGACAGAGGACCTATCTGGGGCCAACGTCCTGACTTTC. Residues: CAMRGTEDLSGANVLTF.

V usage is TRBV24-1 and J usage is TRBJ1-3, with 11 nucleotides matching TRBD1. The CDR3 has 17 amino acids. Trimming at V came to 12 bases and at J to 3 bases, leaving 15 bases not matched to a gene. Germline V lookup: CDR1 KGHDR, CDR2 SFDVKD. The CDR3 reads CAPIRDRGKVCGNTIYF. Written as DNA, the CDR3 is TGTGCCCCAATCAGGGACAGGGGGAAGGTTTGTGGAAACACCATATATTTT.

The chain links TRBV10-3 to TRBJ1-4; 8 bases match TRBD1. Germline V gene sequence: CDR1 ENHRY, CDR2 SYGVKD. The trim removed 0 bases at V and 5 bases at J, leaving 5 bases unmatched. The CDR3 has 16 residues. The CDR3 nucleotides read TGTGCCATCAGTGAGTCTGCTGGGACAGGCAATGAAAAACTGTTTTTT. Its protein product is CAISESAGTGNEKLFF.

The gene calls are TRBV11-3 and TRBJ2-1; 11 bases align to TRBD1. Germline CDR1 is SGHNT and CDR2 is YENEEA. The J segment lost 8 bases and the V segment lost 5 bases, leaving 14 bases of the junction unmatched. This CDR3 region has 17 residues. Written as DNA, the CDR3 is TGTGCCAGCAGCCTCATAGCCGGGACAGGGGGGACGGATGAGCAGTTCTTC. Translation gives CASSLIAGTGGTDEQFF.

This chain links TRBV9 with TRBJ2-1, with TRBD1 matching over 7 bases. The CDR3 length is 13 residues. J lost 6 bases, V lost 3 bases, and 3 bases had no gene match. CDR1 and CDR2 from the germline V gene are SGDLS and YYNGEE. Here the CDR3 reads CASSDRDSNEQFF. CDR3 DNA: TGTGCCAGCAGCGACCGGGACAGCAATGAGCAGTTCTTC.

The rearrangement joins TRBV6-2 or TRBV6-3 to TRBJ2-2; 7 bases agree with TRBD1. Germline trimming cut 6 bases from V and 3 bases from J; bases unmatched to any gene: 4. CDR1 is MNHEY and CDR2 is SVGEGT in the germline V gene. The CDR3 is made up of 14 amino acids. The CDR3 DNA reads TGTGCCAGCAGCACAGGGACAGACACCGGGGAGCTGTTTTTT. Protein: CASSTGTDTGELFF.

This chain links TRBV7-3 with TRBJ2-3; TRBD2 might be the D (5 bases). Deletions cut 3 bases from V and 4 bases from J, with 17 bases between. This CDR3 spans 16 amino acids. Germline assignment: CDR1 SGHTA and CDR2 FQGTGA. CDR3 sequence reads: CASSLVGVANADTQYF. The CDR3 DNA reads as TGTGCCAGCAGCTTGGTGGGAGTGGCTAATGCAGATACGCAGTATTTT.

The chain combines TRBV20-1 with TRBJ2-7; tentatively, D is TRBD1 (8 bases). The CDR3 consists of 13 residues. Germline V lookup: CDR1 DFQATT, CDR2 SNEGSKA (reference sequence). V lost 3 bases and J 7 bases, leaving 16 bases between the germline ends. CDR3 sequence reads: CSASSSGTGEQYF. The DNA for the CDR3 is TGCAGTGCTAGTAGCAGCGGGACAGGTGAGCAGTACTTC.

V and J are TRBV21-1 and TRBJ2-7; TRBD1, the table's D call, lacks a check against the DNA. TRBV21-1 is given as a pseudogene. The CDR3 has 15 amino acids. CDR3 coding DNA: TGTGCCAGCAGCAAAGAAACGGGACACCTATACGAGCAGTACTTC. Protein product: CASSKETGHLYEQYF.

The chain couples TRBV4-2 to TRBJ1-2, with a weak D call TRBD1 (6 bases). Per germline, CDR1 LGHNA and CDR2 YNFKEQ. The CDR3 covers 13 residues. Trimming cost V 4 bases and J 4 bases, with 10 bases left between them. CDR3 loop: CASSRDTGYGYTF. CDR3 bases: TGTGCCAGCAGCCGGGACACCGGCTATGGCTACACCTTC.

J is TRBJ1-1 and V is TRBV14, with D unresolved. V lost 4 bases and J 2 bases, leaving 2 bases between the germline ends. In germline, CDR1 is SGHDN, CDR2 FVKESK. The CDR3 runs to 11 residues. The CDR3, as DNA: TGTGCCAGCAGCCCTAACACTGAAGCTTTCTTT. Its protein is CASSPNTEAFF. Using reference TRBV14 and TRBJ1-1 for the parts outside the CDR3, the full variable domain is EAGVTQFPSHSVIEKGQTVTLRCDPISGHDNLYWYRRVMGKEIKFLLHFVKESKQDESGMPNNRFLAERTGGTYSTLKVQPAELEDSGVYFCASSPNTEAFFGQGTRLTVV.

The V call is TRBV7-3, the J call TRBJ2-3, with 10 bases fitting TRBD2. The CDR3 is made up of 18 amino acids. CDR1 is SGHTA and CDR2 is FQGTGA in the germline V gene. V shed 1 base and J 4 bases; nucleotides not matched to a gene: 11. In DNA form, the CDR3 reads TGTGCCAGCAGCTTAATGGCCCTAGCGGGAGTAGGCGCAGATACGCAGTATTTT. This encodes CASSLMALAGVGADTQYF.

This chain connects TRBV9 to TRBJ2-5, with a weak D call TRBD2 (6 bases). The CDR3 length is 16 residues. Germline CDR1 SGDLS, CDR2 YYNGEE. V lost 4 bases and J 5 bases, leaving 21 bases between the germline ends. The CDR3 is CASSPEGGAVGETQYF. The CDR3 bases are TGTGCCAGCAGCCCCGAGGGCGGGGCGGTTGGGGAGACCCAGTACTTC.

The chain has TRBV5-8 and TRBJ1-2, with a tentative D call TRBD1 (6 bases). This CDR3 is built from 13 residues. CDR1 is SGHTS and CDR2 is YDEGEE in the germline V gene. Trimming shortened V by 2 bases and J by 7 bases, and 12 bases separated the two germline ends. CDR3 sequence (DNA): TGTGCCAGCAGCTTATACAGGGAGCTTGGCTACACCTTC. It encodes CASSLYRELGYTF.

The CDR3 sequence: CASNRDNSYEQYF. Here the CDR3 DNA reads TGTGCCAGTAACCGGGACAACTCCTACGAGCAGTACTTC. This chain connects TRBV12-3 or TRBV12-4 to TRBJ2-7, with TRBD1 as a possible D gene (6 bases). V was cut by 9 bases and J by 0 bases, with 12 bases left in between. The CDR3 loop spans 13 amino acids.

CDR3 in amino acids: CAWSPMTDNYGYTF. As DNA, the CDR3 is TGTGCCTGGAGCCCCATGACAGACAACTATGGCTACACCTTC. The chain combines TRBV30 with TRBJ1-2, with a possible D match to TRBD1 (5 bases). The V gene's germline CDR1 is GTSNPN and CDR2 SVGIG (reference sequence). V shed 3 bases and J shed 2 bases, with 13 bases lying between them. The CDR3 is 14 amino acids.

CDR3 sequence reads: CASSLAENTEAFF. Here the CDR3 DNA reads TGTGCCAGCAGTCTGGCGGAAAACACTGAAGCTTTCTTT. The chain combines TRBV2 with TRBJ1-1; D uncertain. Germline V gene data show CDR1 as SNHLY and CDR2 as FYNNEI. Deletions cut 5 bases from V and 2 bases from J, with 9 bases between. The CDR3 runs to 13 residues.

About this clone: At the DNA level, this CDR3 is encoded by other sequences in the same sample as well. CDR3 in amino acids: CASSVGTNEKLFF. The CDR3 coding sequence is TGTGCCAGCAGCGTAGGGACAAATGAAAAACTGTTTTTT. This sequence joins TRBV9 and TRBJ1-4, with TRBD1 as a possible D gene (5 bases). The V end lost 0 bases, the J end lost 5 bases, and 5 bases lay between the germline ends. The CDR3 is 13 residues long. Germline V gives CDR1 SGDLS, CDR2 YYNGEE.

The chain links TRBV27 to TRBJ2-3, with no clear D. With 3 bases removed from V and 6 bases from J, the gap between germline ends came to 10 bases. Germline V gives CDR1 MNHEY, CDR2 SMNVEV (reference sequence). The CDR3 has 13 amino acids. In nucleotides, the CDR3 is TGTGCCAGCAGTTTTTCCCCCCAGGATACGCAGTATTTT. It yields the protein CASSFSPQDTQYF.

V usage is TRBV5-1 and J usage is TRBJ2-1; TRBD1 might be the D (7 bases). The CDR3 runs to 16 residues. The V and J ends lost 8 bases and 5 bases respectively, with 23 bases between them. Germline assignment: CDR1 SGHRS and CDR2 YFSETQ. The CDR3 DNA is TGCGCCAGTTCCCTTTGGGCGGGACAGTCGGACAATGAGCAGTTCTTC. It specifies CASSLWAGQSDNEQFF.